The clone carrying this T cell receptor (beta chain) came up many times. Its antigen remains unknown. This sample is part of a study of T cells after yellow fever vaccination. Study overall: The fractions with low cell numbers were processed using SMART-Seq v4 Ultra Low Input. Notes on the study in general: From the bulk population, abundant clonotypes could contaminate and appear within FACS-sorted repertoires.

This CDR3 is built from 14 residues. Germline CDR1 is KGHSH and CDR2 is LQKENI. V shed 3 bases and J shed 2 bases, with 11 bases lying between them. The authors made TCR cDNA by 5'RACE template switching, adding a universal primer site and UMIs. MiXCR was run by TCRdb on the 5' RACE reads, yielding one entry per CDR3 protein. The table records a few hundred thousand distinct CDR3 sequences, approximately 3.3% of them present only once. The sample here was CD4+ T cells sorted from PBMCs, taken 10 days after the yellow fever booster vaccination. This chain uses TRBV18 with TRBJ2-7; no definite D call. This clonotype was obtained from a man younger than 35 who received the YFV17D yellow fever vaccine. The CDR3 is CASSPPASTYEQYF. The CDR3, as DNA: TGTGCCAGCTCACCCCCGGCGTCTACCTACGAGCAGTACTTC.